The 17 T cell receptor beta chains in this list originate from one sample, sequenced in a study of a mutant IDH1 vaccine in newly diagnosed glioma. Time point: week 5, during vaccination. The investigators gave 300 ug of mutant IDH1 20-mer peptide in each vaccine dose, together with topical imiquimod. Using immunoSEQ multiplex PCR, the repertoire was profiled, and TCRdb retains in-frame clones only, with some absent. The data contain around 46,000 clones, roughly 73% of them singletons. Their antigens are not known. The material was PBMCs, obtained from a glioma patient whose treatment included an IDH1 peptide vaccine. The source is a man between 45 and 60 years old with glioma.

The chain is built from TRBV29-1 and TRBJ2-1; 9 bases align to TRBD2. The CDR3 covers 16 residues. The ends lost 4 bases at V and 5 bases at J; junction bases unmatched: 12. Germline loops: CDR1 SQVTM, CDR2 ANQGSEA. CDR3 amino acids: CSVVGGGTSRNNEQFF. The CDR3 region has the DNA TGCAGCGTTGTGGGAGGAGGGACTAGCAGAAACAATGAGCAGTTCTTC.

The chain carries TRBV15 and TRBJ2-1, with 8 bases matching TRBD1. With 3 bases clipped from V and 10 bases from J, the junction kept 2 bases outside the gene matches. The CDR3 sequence is 12 residues long. Per germline, CDR1 LNHNV and CDR2 YYDKDF (reference sequence). CDR3 nucleotide sequence: TGTGCCACCAGCAGGACAGGGGCCGAGCAGTTCTTC. Its protein product is CATSRTGAEQFF.

The V gene is TRBV7-2, the J gene TRBJ1-2, with 7 bases lining up with TRBD1. J gave up 7 bases and V 5 bases, and 7 bases lay outside the gene matches. Germline V lookup: CDR1 SGHTA, CDR2 FQGNSA. CDR3 length: 13 amino acids. DNA for the CDR3: TGTGCCAGCAGCCTAGAGCGACAGGGTGGCTACACCTTC. Amino acid sequence: CASSLERQGGYTF.

The J gene is TRBJ2-5, the V gene TRBV2; possibly TRBD1 for D (6 bases). CDR3 length: 14 amino acids. The V gene lost 7 bases and the J gene lost 5 bases, with 17 bases spanning the gap. CDR1 and CDR2 (germline): SNHLY, FYNNEI. In DNA form, the CDR3 reads TGTGCCAGCACCCCCGACAGGCCCAGGGAGACCCAGTACTTC. It is translated as CASTPDRPRETQYF.

This chain connects TRBV4-1 to TRBJ1-5, with D unclear. Trimming stripped 2 bases from V and 1 base from J, with 9 bases between. Germline loops: CDR1 MGHRA, CDR2 YSYEKL. The CDR3 has 15 residues. For the CDR3, the DNA is TGCGCCAGCAGCCAACTGTATAACAGCAATCAGCCCCAGCATTTT. It codes for CASSQLYNSNQPQHF.

This chain uses TRBV9 with TRBJ2-5; TRBD1 or TRBD2 may be the D gene (6 bases each). This CDR3 contains 14 residues. V lost 0 bases to trimming and J lost 5 bases, with 11 bases between them. Germline loops: CDR1 SGDLS, CDR2 YYNGEE. CDR3 coding DNA: TGTGCCAGCAGCGTAGAGGGGGGCTGGGAGACCCAGTACTTC. Residues: CASSVEGGWETQYF.

This chain links TRBV5-1 with TRBJ1-1; tentatively, D is TRBD1 (5 bases). Germline V lookup: CDR1 SGHRS, CDR2 YFSETQ. V lost 2 bases and J lost 6, with 14 bases in between. The CDR3 spans 14 residues. The CDR3 protein is CASSFRQGGSEAFF. The CDR3 bases are TGCGCCAGCAGCTTCCGGCAGGGAGGATCTGAAGCTTTCTTT.

Only a few counts were recorded for this clone. CDR3 loop: CASSLRGGGSPLHF. Here the CDR3 DNA reads TGTGCCAGCAGCTTACGAGGGGGTGGTTCACCCCTCCACTTT. The rearrangement joins TRBV7-2 to TRBJ1-6; D is perhaps TRBD1 (6 bases). V was clipped by 2 bases and J by 9 bases, with 11 bases between them. In germline, CDR1 is SGHTA, CDR2 FQGNSA. The CDR3 spans 14 residues. The entire variable domain, with the rest obtained from reference TRBV7-2 and TRBJ1-6, is as follows: GAGVSQSPSNKVTEKGKDVELRCDPISGHTALYWYRQSLGQGLEFLIYFQGNSAPDKSGLPSDRFSAERTGGSVSTLTIQRTQQEDSAVYLCASSLRGGGSPLHFGNGTRLTVT.

The rearrangement links TRBV4-1 to TRBJ1-5; tentatively, D is TRBD1 (5 bases). The CDR3 sequence is 14 residues long. Per the germline V gene, CDR1 is MGHRA and CDR2 is YSYEKL. With 3 bases removed from V and 4 bases from J, the gap between germline ends came to 10 bases. The CDR3 region is CASSQRGGNQPQHF. CDR3 coding DNA: TGCGCCAGCAGCCAGAGGGGTGGAAATCAGCCCCAGCATTTT.

The chain carries TRBV6-4 and TRBJ1-5; D is ambiguous. Germline V lookup: CDR1 MRHNA, CDR2 SNTAGT. V was cut by 6 bases and J by 4 bases, with 10 bases left in between. The CDR3 length is 13 residues. The DNA of the CDR3 is TGTGCCAGCAGCCCGGAGAGAAATCAGCCCCAGCATTTT. Its protein product is CASSPERNQPQHF.

This clone has more than one count but fewer than ten. The rearrangement joins TRBV6-5 to TRBJ2-7, with TRBD1 matching 7 bases. The germline V gene has CDR1 MNHEY and CDR2 SVGAGI. The CDR3 contains 15 residues. J gave up 6 bases and V 0 bases, and 8 bases lay outside the gene matches. For the CDR3, the DNA is TGTGCCAGCAGTTACTCTTGGACAGGACCCACCGAGCAGTACTTC. Protein sequence: CASSYSWTGPTEQYF.

Here the CDR3 DNA reads TGCGCCAGCAGCTTGGAGGCGGGCTTGAACACTGAAGCTTTCTTT. This gives the protein CASSLEAGLNTEAFF. The chain combines TRBV5-1 with TRBJ1-1; D gene uncertain. This CDR3 contains 15 residues. V was clipped by 0 bases and J by 0 bases, with 9 bases between them. Germline values: CDR1 SGHRS, CDR2 YFSETQ.

The chain joins TRBV29-1 to TRBJ1-2; no clear D. Trimming removed 4 bases from V and 8 bases from J, with 14 bases in between. From germline, CDR1 is SQVTM and CDR2 ANQGSEA. The CDR3 covers 12 residues. CDR3: CSVARAPGGYTF. For the CDR3, the DNA is TGCAGCGTTGCTCGGGCCCCCGGAGGCTACACCTTC.

The chain links TRBV7-3 to TRBJ2-1, with TRBD2 matching 13 bases. V gave up 5 bases and J gave up 8 bases; unmatched junction bases: 3. The germline CDR1 and CDR2 sequences are SGHTA and FQGTGA. CDR3 length equals 14 residues. CDR3 coding DNA: TGTGCCAGCAGCCTTGGACTAGCGGGGGATGAGCAGTTCTTC. It translates to CASSLGLAGDEQFF.

This clone occurred once. This chain joins TRBV7-2 and TRBJ1-5, with D maybe TRBD1 (5 bases). The CDR3 sequence is 14 residues long. The germline V gene has CDR1 SGHTA and CDR2 FQGNSA. V was shortened by 8 bases and J by 5 bases, with 16 bases between the two germline ends. Here the CDR3 DNA reads TGTGCCAGCTCGGGACGGGGGAGGCATCAGCCCCAGCATTTT. Translation: CASSGRGRHQPQHF.

This chain joins TRBV30 and TRBJ2-5; D uncertain. CDR3 length: 12 residues. V lost 0 bases, J lost 5 bases, and 7 bases lay in between. Germline V gives CDR1 GTSNPN, CDR2 SVGIG (reference sequence). The CDR3 protein is CAWSVARETQYF. The DNA of the CDR3 is TGTGCCTGGAGTGTTGCGCGGGAGACCCAGTACTTC.

This clone was recorded once. This chain links TRBV11-2 with TRBJ2-3, with D maybe TRBD1 (6 bases). V lost 4 bases to trimming and J lost 3 bases, with 17 bases between them. The germline V gene encodes CDR1 SGHAT and CDR2 FQNNGV. This CDR3 comprises 16 residues. This CDR3 is CASSYGGRGSTDTQYF. CDR3 nucleotide sequence: TGTGCCAGCAGCTATGGCGGCAGGGGAAGTACAGATACGCAGTATTTT.